This TCR beta chain comes out of a study of OX40 agonist ivuxolimab in advanced cancers. Sequencing was performed with immunoSEQ multiplex PCR; in TCRdb, only in-frame clones are kept and a portion is missing. The top ten clones hold over 0.8% of a sample with about 130,000 clones, roughly 91% of them seen once. J gave up 4 bases and V 4 bases, and 6 bases lay outside the gene matches. Per germline, CDR1 MDHEN and CDR2 SYDVKM. The CDR3 contains 14 residues. On cycle 4 day 1 and cycle 7 day 1, as well as at baseline, blood was sampled. The chain has TRBV28 and TRBJ1-2, with 7 bases identical to TRBD1. The material sequenced was CD4+ or CD8+ T cells sorted from blood, taken in a trial of the OX40 agonist ivuxolimab. The clonotype comes from an adult with an advanced solid tumor such as melanoma, head and neck, liver or kidney cancer. The CDR3 spells CASSSGTVSYGYTF. CDR3 DNA sequence: TGTGCCAGCAGTTCCGGGACAGTTTCCTATGGCTACACCTTC.